The 7 T cell receptor beta chains presented below share a single source sample, sequenced in a study of T cell responses to AZD1222 COVID-19 vaccine. TCRdb keeps only in-frame clones here, not all; method: immunoSEQ multiplex PCR. The repertoire holds 100,000 or so clones, with roughly 86% as singletons. The specimen comprised peripheral blood, sampled on day 0 of MenACWY control vaccination. The receptors derive from an adult in good health.

The chain links TRBV29-1 to TRBJ1-3, with D perhaps TRBD1 (5 bases). With 6 bases removed from V and 0 bases from J, the gap between germline ends came to 12 bases. This CDR3 comprises 14 residues. The germline V gene has CDR1 SQVTM and CDR2 ANQGSEA. CDR3 sequence (DNA): TGCAGCGTCCAGGGCGGGGACTCTGGAAACACCATATATTTT. Protein sequence: CSVQGGDSGNTIYF.

The V gene is TRBV28, the J gene TRBJ1-5, with a possible D match to TRBD1 (6 bases). Trimming took 0 bases from V and 5 from J, leaving 32 bases between them. This CDR3 spans 22 amino acids. Germline CDR1 is MDHEN and CDR2 is SYDVKM. CDR3 DNA sequence: TGTGCCAGCAGTTTATGGGGGTCCTGGGCTTGGGACACCTCCCGTAATCATCAGCCCCAGCATTTT. Translation gives CASSLWGSWAWDTSRNHQPQHF.

V usage is TRBV5-1 and J usage is TRBJ1-3; possible D gene TRBD1, 6 bases. Trimming removed 7 bases from V and 4 bases from J, with 15 bases in between. Germline V gives CDR1 SGHRS, CDR2 YFSETQ. The CDR3 is made up of 14 amino acids. As DNA, the CDR3 is TGCGCCAGCCACCCCGGGACATCCGGAAACACCATATATTTT. Translation gives CASHPGTSGNTIYF.

This chain joins TRBV18 and TRBJ1-5, with D perhaps TRBD1 (6 bases). The CDR3 spans 18 residues. Germline V gene sequence: CDR1 KGHSH, CDR2 LQKENI. Trimming stripped 1 base from V and 1 base from J, with 17 bases between. The DNA for the CDR3 is TGTGCCAGCTCACCACGGGCCCCGGGCACAGGGAGCAATCAGCCCCAGCATTTT. Amino acid sequence: CASSPRAPGTGSNQPQHF.

Only a few counts were recorded for this clone. V is TRBV28 and J is TRBJ1-2, with TRBD1 as a possible D gene (5 bases). The CDR3 sequence is 10 residues long. Trimming shortened V by 10 bases and J by 9 bases, and 12 bases separated the two germline ends. The germline gives CDR1 MDHEN, CDR2 SYDVKM. DNA of the CDR3: TGTGCCACCGGGGGGGGTCGCTACACCTTC. It encodes CATGGGRYTF.

The gene calls are TRBV30 and TRBJ2-3; a possible D gene is TRBD2 (6 bases). Trimming removed 2 bases from V and 4 bases from J, with 16 bases in between. This CDR3 is built from 15 residues. Germline V lookup: CDR1 GTSNPN, CDR2 SVGIG (reference sequence). The CDR3 region has the DNA TGTGCCTGGAGTTCCGGGGTTCGGGACTCAGATACGCAGTATTTT. Encoded protein: CAWSSGVRDSDTQYF.

The chain employs TRBV6-5 and TRBJ1-2, with D possibly being TRBD1 (5 bases). V was shortened by 4 bases and J by 4 bases, with 13 bases between the two germline ends. Germline CDR1 MNHEY, CDR2 SVGAGI. There are 14 residues in the CDR3. Here the CDR3 reads CASSFEQGPYGYTF. CDR3 coding DNA: TGTGCCAGCAGTTTCGAGCAGGGCCCCTATGGCTACACCTTC.